This T cell receptor beta chain stems from a study of neoadjuvant anti-PD-1 for oral cavity cancer. In the study overall: Most patients had three to four biweekly doses of 3 mg/kg nivolumab before resection. Notes on the study in general: TCR analyses covered only a few patients per response group.

As for this clone: Its antigen remains unidentified.

Profiled with immunoSEQ multiplex PCR; TCRdb holds only in-frame clones, not every one. The data contain approximately 42,000 clones, 77% of them singletons. Time point noted: after neoadjuvant nivolumab, at surgical resection. These newly diagnosed stage II-IVA oral cavity squamous cell carcinoma patients had no prior systemic or radiation treatment. These oral cavity squamous cell carcinomas were HPV-negative and locally advanced. The CDR3 covers 13 residues. The V and J ends lost 5 bases and 8 bases respectively, with 15 bases between them. Germline V gene data show CDR1 as SGHTA and CDR2 as FQGNSA.

The input for sequencing was PBMCs, taken after nivolumab (anti-PD-1) treatment. The TCR originated in a person between 35 and 79 years old with oral cavity squamous cell carcinoma. The gene calls are TRBV7-2 and TRBJ1-2; D gene uncertain. The CDR3 spells CASSPEGLQGYTF. The CDR3 DNA sequence: TGTGCCAGCAGCCCGGAGGGTTTGCAGGGCTACACCTTC.